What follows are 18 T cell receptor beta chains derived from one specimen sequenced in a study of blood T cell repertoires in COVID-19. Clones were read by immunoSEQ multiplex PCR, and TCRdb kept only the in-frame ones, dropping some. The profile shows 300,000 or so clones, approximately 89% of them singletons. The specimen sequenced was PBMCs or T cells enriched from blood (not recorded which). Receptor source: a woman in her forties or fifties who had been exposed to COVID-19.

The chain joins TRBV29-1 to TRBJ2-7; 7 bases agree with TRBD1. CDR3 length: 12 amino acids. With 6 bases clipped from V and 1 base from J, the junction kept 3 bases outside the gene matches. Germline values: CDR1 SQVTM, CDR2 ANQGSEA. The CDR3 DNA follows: TGCAGCGTCAAGACAGGGTCCTACGAGCAGTACTTC. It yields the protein CSVKTGSYEQYF.

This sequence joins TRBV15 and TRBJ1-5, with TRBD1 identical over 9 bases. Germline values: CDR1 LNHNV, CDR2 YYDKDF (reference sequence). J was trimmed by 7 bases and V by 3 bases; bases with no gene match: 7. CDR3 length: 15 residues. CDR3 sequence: CATSRFTGGVQPQHF. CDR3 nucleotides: TGTGCCACCAGCAGGTTCACAGGGGGCGTGCAGCCCCAGCATTTT.

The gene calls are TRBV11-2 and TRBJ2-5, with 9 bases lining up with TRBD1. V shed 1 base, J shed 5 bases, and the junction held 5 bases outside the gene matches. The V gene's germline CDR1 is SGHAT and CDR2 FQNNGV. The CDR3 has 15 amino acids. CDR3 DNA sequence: TGTGCCAGCAGCTTAGGGACAGGGGTACGGGAGACCCAGTACTTC. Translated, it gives CASSLGTGVRETQYF.

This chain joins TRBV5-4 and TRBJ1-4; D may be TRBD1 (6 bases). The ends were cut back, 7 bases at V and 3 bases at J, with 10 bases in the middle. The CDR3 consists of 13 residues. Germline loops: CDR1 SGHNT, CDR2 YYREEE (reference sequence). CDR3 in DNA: TGTGCCAGCCGGACAGATCCTAATGAAAAACTGTTTTTT. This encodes CASRTDPNEKLFF.

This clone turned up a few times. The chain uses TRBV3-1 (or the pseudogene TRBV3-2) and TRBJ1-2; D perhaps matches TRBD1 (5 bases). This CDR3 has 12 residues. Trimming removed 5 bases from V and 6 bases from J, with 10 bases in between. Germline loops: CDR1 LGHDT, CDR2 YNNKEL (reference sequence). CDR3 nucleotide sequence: TGTGCCAGCAGCTCCCTGACAGATGGCTACACCTTC. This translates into CASSSLTDGYTF.

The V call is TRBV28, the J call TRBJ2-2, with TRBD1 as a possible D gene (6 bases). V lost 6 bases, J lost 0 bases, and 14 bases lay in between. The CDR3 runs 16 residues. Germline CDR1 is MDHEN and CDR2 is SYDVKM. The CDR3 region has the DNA TGTGCCAGCAGAAGGCCGGGACAAGCGAACACCGGGGAGCTGTTTTTT. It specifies CASRRPGQANTGELFF.

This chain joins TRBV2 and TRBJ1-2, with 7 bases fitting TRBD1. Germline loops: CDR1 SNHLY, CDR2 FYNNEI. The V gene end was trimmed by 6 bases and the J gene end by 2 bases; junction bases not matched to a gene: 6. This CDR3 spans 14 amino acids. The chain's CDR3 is CASSETQGNYGYTF. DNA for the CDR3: TGTGCCAGCAGCGAGACACAGGGGAACTATGGCTACACCTTC.

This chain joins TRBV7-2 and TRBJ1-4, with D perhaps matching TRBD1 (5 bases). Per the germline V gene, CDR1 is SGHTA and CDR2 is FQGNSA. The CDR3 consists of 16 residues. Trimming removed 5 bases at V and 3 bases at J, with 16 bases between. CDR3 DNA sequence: TGTGCCAGCAGCCCCAATAGGGGCCCGGCTAATGAAAAACTGTTTTTT. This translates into CASSPNRGPANEKLFF.

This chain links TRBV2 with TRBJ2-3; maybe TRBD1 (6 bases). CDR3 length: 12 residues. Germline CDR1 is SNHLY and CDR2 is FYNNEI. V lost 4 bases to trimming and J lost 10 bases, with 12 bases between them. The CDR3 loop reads CASSVPDSPQYF. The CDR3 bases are TGTGCCAGCAGTGTTCCGGACAGCCCGCAGTATTTT.

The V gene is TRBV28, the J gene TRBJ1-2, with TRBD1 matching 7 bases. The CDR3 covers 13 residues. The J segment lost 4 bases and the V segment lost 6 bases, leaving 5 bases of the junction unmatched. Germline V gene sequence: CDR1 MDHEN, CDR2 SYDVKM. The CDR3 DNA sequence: TGTGCCAGCAGCAGGGGGTCTTCCTATGGCTACACCTTC. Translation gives CASSRGSSYGYTF.

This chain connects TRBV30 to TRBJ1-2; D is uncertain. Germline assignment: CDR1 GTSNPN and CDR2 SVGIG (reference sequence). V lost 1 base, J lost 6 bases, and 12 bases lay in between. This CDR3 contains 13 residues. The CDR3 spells CAWSALPSDGYTF. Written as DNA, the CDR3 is TGTGCCTGGAGTGCCCTTCCATCGGATGGCTACACCTTC.

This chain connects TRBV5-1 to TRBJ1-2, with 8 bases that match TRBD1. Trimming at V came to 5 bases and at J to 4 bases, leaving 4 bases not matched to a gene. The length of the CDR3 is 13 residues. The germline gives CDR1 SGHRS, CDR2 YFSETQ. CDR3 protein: CASRTGEVYGYTF. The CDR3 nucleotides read TGCGCCAGCAGGACAGGGGAAGTCTATGGCTACACCTTC.

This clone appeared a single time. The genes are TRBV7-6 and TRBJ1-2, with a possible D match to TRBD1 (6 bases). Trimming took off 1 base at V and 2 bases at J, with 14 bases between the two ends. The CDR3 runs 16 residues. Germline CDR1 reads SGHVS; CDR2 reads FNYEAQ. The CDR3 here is CASSLDGGLMNYGYTF. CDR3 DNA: TGTGCCAGCAGCTTAGATGGGGGCTTAATGAACTATGGCTACACCTTC.

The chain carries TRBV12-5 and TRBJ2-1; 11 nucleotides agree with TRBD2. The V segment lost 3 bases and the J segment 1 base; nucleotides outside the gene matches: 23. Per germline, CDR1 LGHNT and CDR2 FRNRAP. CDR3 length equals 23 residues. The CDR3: CASGLAVPTLLAGGPPSYNEQFF. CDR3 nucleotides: TGTGCTAGTGGTTTAGCAGTCCCTACTTTGCTAGCGGGGGGCCCCCCTTCCTACAATGAGCAGTTCTTC.

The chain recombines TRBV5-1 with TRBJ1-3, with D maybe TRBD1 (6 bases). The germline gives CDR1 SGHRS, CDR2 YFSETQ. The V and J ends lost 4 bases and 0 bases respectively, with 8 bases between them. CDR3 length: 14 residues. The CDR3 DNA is TGCGCCAGCAGCCGGACAGACTCTGGAAACACCATATATTTT. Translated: CASSRTDSGNTIYF.

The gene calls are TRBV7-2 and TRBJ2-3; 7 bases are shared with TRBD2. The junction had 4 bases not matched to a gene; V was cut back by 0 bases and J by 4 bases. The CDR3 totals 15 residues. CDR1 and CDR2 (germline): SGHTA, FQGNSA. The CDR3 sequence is CASSLASGASDTQYF. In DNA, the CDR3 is TGTGCCAGCAGCTTAGCGAGCGGGGCTTCAGATACGCAGTATTTT.

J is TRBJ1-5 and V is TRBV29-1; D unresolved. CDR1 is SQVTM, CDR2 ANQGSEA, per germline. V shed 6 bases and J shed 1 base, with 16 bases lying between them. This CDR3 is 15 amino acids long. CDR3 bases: TGCAGCGTCGCGCCCGGAGGAGGGAGCAATCAGCCCCAGCATTTT. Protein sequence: CSVAPGGGSNQPQHF.

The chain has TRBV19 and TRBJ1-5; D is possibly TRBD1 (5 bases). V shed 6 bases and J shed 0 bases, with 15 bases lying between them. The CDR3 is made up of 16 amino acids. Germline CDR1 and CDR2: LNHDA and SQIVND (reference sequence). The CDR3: CASRAQGHASNQPQHF. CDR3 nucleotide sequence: TGTGCCAGTAGGGCTCAGGGTCACGCTAGCAATCAGCCCCAGCATTTT.